These T cell receptor beta chains were read from a single sample in a study of early stage breast cancer tumors. Here immunoSEQ multiplex PCR was the method, and the copy in TCRdb shows in-frame clones only, minus some. The sample consists of some 32,000 clones, approximately 70% of them appearing once. The specimen sequenced was breast tumor tissue. These receptor sequences come from a person aged 25 to 39 with breast cancer. CDR3s include the opening cysteine and the closing phenylalanine or tryptophan. Fields, in order: CDR3 DNA, CDR3 protein, V gene, clone size, J gene, D gene. The D gene is left open where the match is weak. Size is stated for part of the rows, as once, few or many counts, or as a class when the clone is expanded.

TGTGCCAGTAGTATAGATCGACAGGTCGGACTCCACTACGAGCAGTACTTC,CASSIDRQVGLHYEQYF,TRBV19,NA,TRBJ2-7,NA
TGTGCCAGCAGCGCCGACAGGGTGAACACTGAAGCTTTCTTT,CASSADRVNTEAFF,TRBV6-1,NA,TRBJ1-1,TRBD1
TGTGCCAGTAGCCTCGGGACTAGCGGGAGTCCCTTGGGTACGCAGTATTTT,CASSLGTSGSPLGTQYF,TRBV19,NA,TRBJ2-3,TRBD2
TGTGCCAGCAGCCCTAACCCCACCGGGAGGGAGCTGTTTTTT,CASSPNPTGRELFF,TRBV7-2,NA,TRBJ2-2,NA
TGTGCCTGGCTCCGGACCGGTGAGCAGTTCTTC,CAWLRTGEQFF,TRBV30,NA,TRBJ2-1,NA
TGTGCCAGCAGTTACCAGGGACTTTCCTACGAGCAGTACTTC,CASSYQGLSYEQYF,TRBV6-6,NA,TRBJ2-7,NA
TGTGCTAGTGGTTTCCTTCCCGGGACTAGGCCGTACAATGAGCAGTTCTTC,CASGFLPGTRPYNEQFF,TRBV12-5,NA,TRBJ2-1,TRBD2
TGTGCCAGCAGCTTATCAGGCGGGGATACGCAGTATTTT,CASSLSGGDTQYF,TRBV11-3,NA,TRBJ2-3,NA
TGTGCCAGCAGTTTCGGAGGAACTGGGGCCAACGTCCTGACTTTC,CASSFGGTGANVLTF,TRBV27,NA,TRBJ2-6,NA
TGTGCCAGCAGACGAGCGCAACTAGCGGGCTACAATGAGCAGTTCTTC,CASRRAQLAGYNEQFF,TRBV27,NA,TRBJ2-1,TRBD2
TGTGCCAGCTCACCCCCCCTAGGCACAGATACGCAGTATTTT,CASSPPLGTDTQYF,TRBV18,NA,TRBJ2-3,NA
TGTGCTAGCAGCTTCTCCCGGGAGCCTCCCTACAATGAGCAGTTCTTC,CASSFSREPPYNEQFF,TRBV7-7,NA,TRBJ2-1,NA
TGCGCCAGCAGCGCGGGACTAGCGGACAATGAGCAGTTCTTC,CASSAGLADNEQFF,TRBV5-1,NA,TRBJ2-1,TRBD2
TGTGCCAGCAGTGTTGAGAGGGCGGGCCCGAAGCAGTACTTC,CASSVERAGPKQYF,TRBV6-1,NA,TRBJ2-7,NA
TGTGCCAGCAGTGAAGAATTGATTTTCTCTGGAAACACCATATATTTT,CASSEELIFSGNTIYF,TRBV6-1,NA,TRBJ1-3,NA
TGTGCCAGCAGCTCTGGGGGCTACAATGAGCAGTTCTTC,CASSSGGYNEQFF,TRBV7-9,NA,TRBJ2-1,NA
TGCGCCAGCAGTCCGGGACTAGCGGGAGCCGACGGGCAGTACTTC,CASSPGLAGADGQYF,TRBV10-1,NA,TRBJ2-7,TRBD2
TGTGCCAGCGCGGGTCGGGAGGTCTACAATGAGCAGTTCTTC,CASAGREVYNEQFF,TRBV7-9,NA,TRBJ2-1,TRBD2
TGCAGCGTTGGGGGGGGGCATGGTACGCAGTATTTT,CSVGGGHGTQYF,TRBV29-1,NA,TRBJ2-3,NA
TGTGCCAGCAGCCAAGATACAGGGGGGAGACCCTACGAGCAGTACTTC,CASSQDTGGRPYEQYF,TRBV14,NA,TRBJ2-7,TRBD1
TGTGCCAGCAGCCCGGCAGCTATGTCCTACGAGCAGTACTTC,CASSPAAMSYEQYF,TRBV11-3,NA,TRBJ2-7,NA
TGTGCCAGCAGCTTCGGGACGGGGCAAGAGACCCAGTACTTC,CASSFGTGQETQYF,TRBV5-6,NA,TRBJ2-5,NA
TGTGCCAGCAGCCGGACTAGCGGGACCAACTACGAGCAGTACTTC,CASSRTSGTNYEQYF,TRBV7-2,once,TRBJ2-7,TRBD2
TGTGCCAGCAGTGAAGGGGGATACACCGGGGAGCTGTTTTTT,CASSEGGYTGELFF,TRBV2,few,TRBJ2-2,NA
TGTGCCAGCAGCGTAGCCCCGGGAGGGCCCTACGAGCAGTACTTC,CASSVAPGGPYEQYF,TRBV9,NA,TRBJ2-7,TRBD2
TGCGCCAGCAGCTTGTCAGGAGATAGCAATCAGCCCCAGCATTTT,CASSLSGDSNQPQHF,TRBV5-1,NA,TRBJ1-5,NA
TGTGCCAGCAGTTTAAAGGGGGAAGTGGACACTGAAGCTTTCTTT,CASSLKGEVDTEAFF,TRBV27,NA,TRBJ1-1,NA
TGTGCCAGCAGCTTAAGCCGGAACACTGAAGCTTTCTTT,CASSLSRNTEAFF,TRBV7-7,NA,TRBJ1-1,NA
TGCGCCAGCAGCGATTCGCCCGGCGCGGGGGCTGAAGCTTTCTTT,CASSDSPGAGAEAFF,TRBV5-1,NA,TRBJ1-1,NA
TGCGCCAGCAGCCAAGGTGGGAGGTCGAAAGATACGCAGTATTTT,CASSQGGRSKDTQYF,TRBV4-1,NA,TRBJ2-3,NA
TGTGCCAGCAGCTTAGTTGGGGGAAGTGAAAAACTGTTTTTT,CASSLVGGSEKLFF,TRBV7-8,NA,TRBJ1-4,NA
TGTGCCTGGATGATGGGACCCCAGCATTTT,CAWMMGPQHF,TRBV30,NA,TRBJ1-5,NA
TGCGCCAGCAGCTTGGAACTAGCGGGAGCCTACGAGCAGTACTTC,CASSLELAGAYEQYF,TRBV5-1,NA,TRBJ2-7,TRBD2
TGTGCCAGCAGCCCCTTGAAACAGGGGAGCTCTGGAAACACCATATATTTT,CASSPLKQGSSGNTIYF,TRBV14,NA,TRBJ1-3,TRBD1
TGCGCCAGCCGGGCCCTTTGGGATTCTGGGGAGACCCAGTACTTC,CASRALWDSGETQYF,TRBV5-1,NA,TRBJ2-5,NA
TGCGCCAGCAGCTTCCCTCCGGGACAGGGAGAGACCCAGTACTTC,CASSFPPGQGETQYF,TRBV5-1,NA,TRBJ2-5,TRBD1
TGTGCCAGCAGTTTCGGTCAGCAAGGAGATACGCAGTATTTT,CASSFGQQGDTQYF,TRBV6-4,NA,TRBJ2-3,NA
TGTGCCAGCAGCTCGGACAGGTCTGGCAATGAGCAGTTCTTC,CASSSDRSGNEQFF,TRBV7-2,NA,TRBJ2-1,TRBD1
TGTGCCAGCAGCTTGACGGGAGGGTATGAAAAACTGTTTTTT,CASSLTGGYEKLFF,TRBV7-2,NA,TRBJ1-4,NA
TGTGCCAGCAGTTTAGGGACATCAACTTACGAGCAGTACTTC,CASSLGTSTYEQYF,TRBV27,few,TRBJ2-7,NA
TGCGCCAGCAGCAACCCCGTGCAGGGAGTAGAGACCCAGTACTTC,CASSNPVQGVETQYF,TRBV5-1,NA,TRBJ2-5,NA
TGTGCCAGCAGCTGGGACACCCTGAACACTGAAGCTTTCTTT,CASSWDTLNTEAFF,TRBV6-5,NA,TRBJ1-1,NA
TGTGCCAGCAGTGGGACGCACAATTCACCCCTCCACTTT,CASSGTHNSPLHF,TRBV2,NA,TRBJ1-6,NA
TGTGCCAGCGGATCCCCGATAGGACACGGCTCCTACGAGCAGTACTTC,CASGSPIGHGSYEQYF,TRBV27,NA,TRBJ2-7,NA
TGCGCCAGCAGCTTGGACTATCCACCGAACACCGGGGAGCTGTTTTTT,CASSLDYPPNTGELFF,TRBV5-1,NA,TRBJ2-2,NA
TGTGCCAGCAGCGCCCGGCGGGAGCAGTACTTC,CASSARREQYF,TRBV9,NA,TRBJ2-7,NA
TGTGCCAGCAGTTCGGGACTAGCGGGAGGTTTAAGGCACGAGCAGTACTTC,CASSSGLAGGLRHEQYF,TRBV27,NA,TRBJ2-7,TRBD2
TGCGCCAGCAGCCCGGGACTAGCGGGAGACGCGAACACCGGGGAGCTGTTTTTT,CASSPGLAGDANTGELFF,TRBV5-1,NA,TRBJ2-2,TRBD2
TGTGCCAGCAGCCTGGATATGACAGGAATGAGCTCTGAAGCTTTCTTT,CASSLDMTGMSSEAFF,TRBV5-4,NA,TRBJ1-1,NA
TGTGCCAGCAGCTTAGCTGCAGGGTTGGGTCTAGAGACCCAGTACTTC,CASSLAAGLGLETQYF,TRBV7-6,NA,TRBJ2-5,NA
TGTGCCAGCTCACCAGGGTTCGGGGGCCCGGGAGGCTACACCTTC,CASSPGFGGPGGYTF,TRBV18,NA,TRBJ1-2,NA
TGTGCCAGAAGCCCGGAACAGGCTGCTGAGCAGTTCTTC,CARSPEQAAEQFF,TRBV7-5,few,TRBJ2-1,NA
TGTGCCATCAGTTCGGGCAGGGGGGACACTGAAGCTTTCTTT,CAISSGRGDTEAFF,TRBV10-3,NA,TRBJ1-1,TRBD1
TGTGCTAGTGACCTCGACAGGGGGATATTCACCGGGGAGCTGTTTTTT,CASDLDRGIFTGELFF,TRBV12-5,NA,TRBJ2-2,TRBD1
TGTGCCAGCTCCCGGGGCAATGACTATGGCTACACCTTC,CASSRGNDYGYTF,TRBV18,NA,TRBJ1-2,NA
TGTGCCAGCAGCCTGGGGAGGGGAGAGACCCAGTACTTC,CASSLGRGETQYF,TRBV6-5,NA,TRBJ2-5,TRBD2
TGTGCCAGCAGTTACGCACGTCCCCCCTACAATGAGCAGTTCTTC,CASSYARPPYNEQFF,TRBV6-6,NA,TRBJ2-1,NA
TGTGCCTGTTTAATTGGCGGGTTAGGGGGCTCCGAGCAGTACTTC,CACLIGGLGGSEQYF,TRBV30,NA,TRBJ2-7,TRBD1
TGCGCCAGCAGCCTGGGACTAGCGGGAGGCTCCTCTCGCACAGATACGCAGTATTTT,CASSLGLAGGSSRTDTQYF,TRBV5-1,NA,TRBJ2-3,TRBD2
TGTGCCAGCAGCTTCCGGACTAGCGGTACCTACGAGCAGTACTTC,CASSFRTSGTYEQYF,TRBV7-2,NA,TRBJ2-7,TRBD2